This TCR beta chain is drawn from a study of PD-1 and CTLA-4 blockade in melanoma. Produced via immunoSEQ multiplex PCR; TCRdb's table is partial and in-frame only. The sample shows fewer than 20,000 clones, roughly 73% of them seen only once. V dropped 2 bases and J dropped 0 bases, with 8 bases sitting between them. The CDR3 has 15 residues. Germline V gene sequence: CDR1 ENHRY, CDR2 SYGVKD. Sequencing was performed on CD8+ T cells from peripheral blood, taken before anti-PD-1 treatment. This receptor was obtained from a human donor with melanoma. The V and J genes are TRBV10-3 and TRBJ1-3; D is ambiguous. CDR3 residues: CAISEQALSGNTIYF. The CDR3 bases are TGTGCCATCAGTGAGCAGGCCCTCTCTGGAAACACCATATATTTT.